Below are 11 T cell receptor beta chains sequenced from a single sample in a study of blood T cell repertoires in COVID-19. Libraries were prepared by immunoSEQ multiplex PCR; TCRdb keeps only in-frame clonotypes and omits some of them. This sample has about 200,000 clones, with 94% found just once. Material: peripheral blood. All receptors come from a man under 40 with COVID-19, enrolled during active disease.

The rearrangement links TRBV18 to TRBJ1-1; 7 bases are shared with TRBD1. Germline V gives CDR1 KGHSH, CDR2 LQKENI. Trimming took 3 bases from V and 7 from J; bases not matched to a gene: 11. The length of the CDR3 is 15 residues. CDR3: CASSPLSGGEGEAFF. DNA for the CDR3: TGTGCCAGCTCACCCTTGTCAGGGGGAGAAGGTGAAGCTTTCTTT.

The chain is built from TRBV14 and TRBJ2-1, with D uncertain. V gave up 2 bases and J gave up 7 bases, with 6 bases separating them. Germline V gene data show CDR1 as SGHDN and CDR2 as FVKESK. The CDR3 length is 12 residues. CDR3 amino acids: CASSQSLNEQFF. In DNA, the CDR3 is TGTGCCAGCAGCCAATCGTTAAATGAGCAGTTCTTC.

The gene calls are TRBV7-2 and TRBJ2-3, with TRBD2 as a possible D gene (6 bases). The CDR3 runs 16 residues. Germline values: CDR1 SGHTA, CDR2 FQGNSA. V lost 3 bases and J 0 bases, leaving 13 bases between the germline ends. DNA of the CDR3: TGTGCCAGCAGCTTGCTACTGGGACTGAGCACAGATACGCAGTATTTT. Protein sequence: CASSLLLGLSTDTQYF.

CDR3 residues: CASSGGQGGSNQPQHF. The CDR3 bases are TGCGCCAGCAGTGGGGGACAGGGGGGTAGCAATCAGCCCCAGCATTTT. The chain carries TRBV10-2 and TRBJ1-5; TRBD1 agrees at 11 bases. V lost 4 bases to trimming and J lost 0 bases; unmatched junction nucleotides: 2. The CDR3 is 16 amino acids. CDR1 WSHSY and CDR2 SAAADI come from the germline V gene.

This CDR3 is CASSINRGDQPQHF. CDR3 nucleotides: TGTGCCAGTAGTATTAATAGGGGTGATCAGCCCCAGCATTTT. The chain links TRBV19 to TRBJ1-5, with a possible D match to TRBD1 (5 bases). V lost 3 bases and J 5 bases, leaving 11 bases between the germline ends. The CDR3 sequence is 14 residues long. CDR1 is LNHDA and CDR2 is SQIVND in the germline V gene (reference sequence).

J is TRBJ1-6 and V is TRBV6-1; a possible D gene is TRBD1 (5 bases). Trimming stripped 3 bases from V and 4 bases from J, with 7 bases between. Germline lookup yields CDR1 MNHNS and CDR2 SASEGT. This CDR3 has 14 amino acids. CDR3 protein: CASSDQGYNSPLHF. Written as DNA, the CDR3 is TGTGCCAGCAGTGATCAGGGATATAATTCACCCCTCCACTTT.

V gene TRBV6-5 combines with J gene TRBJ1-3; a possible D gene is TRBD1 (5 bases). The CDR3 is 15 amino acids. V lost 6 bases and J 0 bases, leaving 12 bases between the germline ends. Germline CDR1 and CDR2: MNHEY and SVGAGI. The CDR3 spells CASSPTGSSGNTIYF. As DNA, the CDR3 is TGTGCCAGCAGCCCCACAGGTAGCTCTGGAAACACCATATATTTT.

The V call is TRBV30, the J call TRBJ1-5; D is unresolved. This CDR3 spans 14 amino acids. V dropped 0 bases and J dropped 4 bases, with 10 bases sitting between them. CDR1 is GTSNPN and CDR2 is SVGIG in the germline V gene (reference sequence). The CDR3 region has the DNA TGTGCCTGGAGTGTACTCCGGGAAAATCAGCCCCAGCATTTT. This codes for CAWSVLRENQPQHF.

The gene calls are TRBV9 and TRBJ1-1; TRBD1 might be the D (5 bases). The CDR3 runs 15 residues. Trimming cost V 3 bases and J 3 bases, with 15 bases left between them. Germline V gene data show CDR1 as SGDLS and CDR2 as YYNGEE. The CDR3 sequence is CASSGEAGPYTEAFF. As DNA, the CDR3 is TGTGCCAGCAGCGGGGAAGCGGGGCCTTACACTGAAGCTTTCTTT.

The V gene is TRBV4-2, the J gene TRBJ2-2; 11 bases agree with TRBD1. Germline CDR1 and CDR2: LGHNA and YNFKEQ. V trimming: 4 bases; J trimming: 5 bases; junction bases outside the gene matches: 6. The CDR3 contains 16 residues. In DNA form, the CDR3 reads TGTGCCAGCAGCCGGGTAGGGACAGGGGGAACCGGGGAGCTGTTTTTT. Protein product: CASSRVGTGGTGELFF.

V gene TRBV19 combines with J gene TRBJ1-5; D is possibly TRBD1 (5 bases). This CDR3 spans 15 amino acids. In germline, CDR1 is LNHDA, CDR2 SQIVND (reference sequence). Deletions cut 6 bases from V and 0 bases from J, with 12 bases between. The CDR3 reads CASSADSHSNQPQHF. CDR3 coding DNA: TGTGCCAGTAGCGCCGACAGCCATAGCAATCAGCCCCAGCATTTT.